Below are 24 T cell receptor beta chains sequenced from a single sample in a study of CD8+ T cells in alopecia areata. RNA was extracted and reverse transcribed into cDNA as the sequencing template. Method: immunoSEQ multiplex PCR; TCRdb's copy keeps in-frame clones and lacks some. This sample carries under 85,000 clones, approximately 45% of them seen once, and the ten largest clones take about 18%. The source material was CD8+ T cells sorted from blood, sampled at week 0. The receptor set was obtained from a human donor with alopecia areata.

This chain joins TRBV29-1 and TRBJ1-2; unclear D gene. Trimming shortened V by 6 bases and J by 4 bases, and 15 bases separated the two germline ends. The germline V gene has CDR1 SQVTM and CDR2 ANQGSEA. CDR3 length: 13 residues. Written as DNA, the CDR3 is TGCAGCGTGCCCTTGTGGGAATCCTATGGCTACACCTTC. It encodes CSVPLWESYGYTF.

The chain uses TRBV11-2 and TRBJ2-1; TRBD1 matches at 7 bases. The germline V gene has CDR1 SGHAT and CDR2 FQNNGV. The CDR3 runs to 16 residues. Trimming took 1 base from V and 3 from J; bases not matched to a gene: 6. The CDR3 sequence is CASSLGPGGYYNEQFF. The DNA of the CDR3 is TGTGCCAGCAGCTTAGGCCCAGGGGGATACTACAATGAGCAGTTCTTC. Using reference TRBV11-2 and TRBJ2-1 for the parts outside the CDR3, the full variable domain is EAGVAQSPRYKIIEKRQSVAFWCNPISGHATLYWYQQILGQGPKLLIQFQNNGVVDDSQLPKDRFSAERLKGVDSTLKIQPAKLEDSAVYLCASSLGPGGYYNEQFFGPGTRLTVL.

The gene calls are TRBV9 and TRBJ1-3, with D perhaps matching TRBD1 (6 bases). From germline, CDR1 is SGDLS and CDR2 YYNGEE. This CDR3 is 13 amino acids long. V lost 4 bases and J lost 4, with 9 bases in between. The CDR3 DNA is TGTGCCAGCAGCTCAGGGGCCGGAAACACCATATATTTT. This sequence encodes CASSSGAGNTIYF.

V is TRBV7-9 and J is TRBJ2-4; 9 bases fit TRBD1. This CDR3 contains 16 residues. CDR1 and CDR2 (germline): SEHNR, FQNEAQ (reference sequence). Trimming cost V 5 bases and J 0 bases; bases outside gene matches: 5. The DNA of the CDR3 is TGTGCCAGCAGCCAAGGGACAGGGAAAGCCAAAAACATTCAGTACTTC. Residues: CASSQGTGKAKNIQYF.

This clone showed up just a few times. The CDR3 coding sequence is TGTGCCAGCAGCTTGGGGGAAACCTACAATGAGCAGTTCTTC. It codes for CASSLGETYNEQFF. The chain has TRBV7-3 and TRBJ2-1; D might be TRBD1 or TRBD2, each matching 5 bases. CDR3 length: 14 amino acids. In germline, CDR1 is SGHTA, CDR2 FQGTGA. V lost 3 bases and J 2 bases, leaving 8 bases between the germline ends.

CDR3 amino acids: CASSVGGGVGQPQHF. The DNA for the CDR3 is TGTGCCAGCAGCGTAGGAGGGGGCGTGGGCCAGCCCCAGCATTTT. The V gene is TRBV9, the J gene TRBJ1-5; 7 bases fit TRBD1. The trim removed 0 bases at V and 7 bases at J, leaving 7 bases unmatched. This CDR3 comprises 15 residues. Germline CDR1 SGDLS, CDR2 YYNGEE.

The chain joins TRBV29-1 to TRBJ2-2; TRBD1 is a possible D gene (6 bases). Germline CDR1 reads SQVTM; CDR2 reads ANQGSEA. This CDR3 is 13 amino acids long. Trimming pared 3 bases from V and 3 bases from J, leaving 8 bases between. The CDR3 nucleotides read TGCAGCGTTGACAGGGGCGACACCGGGGAGCTGTTTTTT. This sequence encodes CSVDRGDTGELFF.

This clone was recorded once. This chain connects TRBV5-1 to TRBJ2-5; 11 bases agree with TRBD1. Germline trimming cut 3 bases from V and 5 bases from J; bases unmatched to any gene: 6. The germline V gene encodes CDR1 SGHRS and CDR2 YFSETQ. The CDR3 has 15 amino acids. The CDR3 coding sequence is TGCGCCAGCAGCTCTCCGGGACAGGGGGTTGAGACCCAGTACTTC. Residues: CASSSPGQGVETQYF.

The gene calls are TRBV29-1 and TRBJ2-5, with D tentatively TRBD1 (6 bases). Per the germline V gene, CDR1 is SQVTM and CDR2 is ANQGSEA. The CDR3 runs 12 residues. Trimming cost V 6 bases and J 7 bases, with 15 bases left between them. Here the CDR3 reads CSVPQGSGTQYF. CDR3 DNA: TGCAGCGTACCGCAGGGGTCAGGGACCCAGTACTTC.

The genes are TRBV6-5 and TRBJ2-4; perhaps D is TRBD1 or TRBD2 (5 bases each). Germline CDR1 MNHEY, CDR2 SVGAGI. V was clipped by 7 bases and J by 5 bases, with 12 bases between them. CDR3 length equals 13 residues. In DNA, the CDR3 is TGTGCCAGCAACCACGGGGCCGAAAACATTCAGTACTTC. Its protein product is CASNHGAENIQYF.

The gene calls are TRBV10-3 and TRBJ2-7; tentative D call: TRBD2 (5 bases). Germline V gene lookup returns CDR1 ENHRY and CDR2 SYGVKD. Trimming removed 10 bases at V and 3 bases at J, with 19 bases between. The CDR3 sequence is 14 residues long. This chain's CDR3 is CASGVRSDLYEQYF. CDR3 coding DNA: TGTGCCAGCGGCGTCCGTAGCGACCTCTACGAGCAGTACTTC.

The V call is TRBV19, the J call TRBJ2-7; TRBD2 aligns across 8 bases. Looked up from germline, CDR1 is LNHDA and CDR2 is SQIVND (reference sequence). The junction had 13 bases not matched to a gene; V was cut back by 10 bases and J by 2 bases. The CDR3 contains 15 residues. Here the CDR3 reads CATRVASGLAYEQYF. As DNA, the CDR3 is TGTGCCACTCGAGTCGCTAGCGGGCTGGCCTACGAGCAGTACTTC.

This clone came up a few times. The V gene is TRBV4-1, the J gene TRBJ1-5; D is unclear. The germline V gene has CDR1 MGHRA and CDR2 YSYEKL. The ends were cut back, 4 bases at V and 3 bases at J, with 13 bases in the middle. This CDR3 is 15 amino acids long. CDR3 sequence: CASSPRGPSNQPQHF. The CDR3 DNA is TGCGCCAGCAGCCCCCGGGGTCCTTCCAATCAGCCCCAGCATTTT.

This clone was observed a handful of times. DNA for the CDR3: TGCAGCGCGTCCGGGACAAGCTCCTACAATGAGCAGTTCTTC. This sequence encodes CSASGTSSYNEQFF. The gene calls are TRBV29-1 and TRBJ2-1; perhaps TRBD1 as D (6 bases). The CDR3 has 14 amino acids. Trimming removed 7 bases from V and 0 bases from J, with 13 bases in between. CDR1 and CDR2 (germline): SQVTM, ANQGSEA.

This clone has more than one count but fewer than ten. V and J are TRBV29-1 and TRBJ2-7, with D possibly TRBD2 on 5 matching bases. CDR1 is SQVTM, CDR2 ANQGSEA, per germline. The CDR3 length is 13 residues. V was trimmed by 6 bases and J by 0 bases, leaving 12 bases between them. Here the CDR3 reads CSVTDGLSYEQYF. CDR3 nucleotides: TGCAGCGTGACCGACGGACTCTCCTACGAGCAGTACTTC.

The genes are TRBV7-6 and TRBJ2-3; 7 bases align to TRBD2. CDR1 is SGHVS and CDR2 is FNYEAQ in the germline V gene. V was pared by 5 bases and J by 1 base, with 0 bases of the junction left unmatched. The CDR3 is made up of 13 amino acids. CDR3 DNA: TGTGCCAGCAGCCGGGGGGGCACAGATACGCAGTATTTT. Translated, it gives CASSRGGTDTQYF. Using reference TRBV7-6 and TRBJ2-3 for the parts outside the CDR3, the full variable domain is GAGVSQSPRYKVTKRGQDVALRCDPISGHVSLYWYRQALGQGPEFLTYFNYEAQQDKSGLPNDRFSAERPEGSISTLTIQRTEQRDSAMYRCASSRGGTDTQYFGPGTRLTVL.

The chain uses TRBV4-1 and TRBJ2-1; D is undetermined. V was clipped by 1 base and J by 5 bases, with 9 bases between them. Germline lookup yields CDR1 MGHRA and CDR2 YSYEKL. CDR3 length equals 14 residues. CDR3 DNA sequence: TGCGCCAGCAGCCAAGCAGAGGTTAACAATGAGCAGTTCTTC. It translates to CASSQAEVNNEQFF.

Only a few counts were recorded for this clone. The J gene is TRBJ2-1, the V gene TRBV29-1; TRBD2 agrees at 8 bases. The V gene's germline CDR1 is SQVTM and CDR2 ANQGSEA. The V gene end was trimmed by 1 base and the J gene end by 1 base; junction bases not matched to a gene: 12. The CDR3 runs to 18 residues. CDR3 loop: CSVEGLLAEGLSYNEQFF. CDR3 nucleotides: TGCAGCGTTGAAGGGCTACTAGCGGAGGGACTGTCCTACAATGAGCAGTTCTTC.

The chain employs TRBV27 and TRBJ2-6; the D is unclear. This CDR3 comprises 14 residues. Deletions cut 6 bases from V and 1 base from J, with 7 bases between. Germline V CDR1 and CDR2: MNHEY, SMNVEV (reference sequence). CDR3 sequence (DNA): TGTGCCAGCAGGAGAGTATCTGGGGCCAACGTCCTGACTTTC. Its translation is CASRRVSGANVLTF.

The chain has TRBV4-1 and TRBJ1-5; D not certain. The CDR3 spans 13 residues. Between the trimmed V and J ends, which lost 4 bases and 6 bases, there was a span of 10 bases. Per germline, CDR1 MGHRA and CDR2 YSYEKL. DNA for the CDR3: TGCGCCAGCAGCCCCTCGAATGGTCAGCCCCAGCATTTT. It yields the protein CASSPSNGQPQHF.

This clone was observed a handful of times. This sequence joins TRBV7-2 and TRBJ2-7; tentative D call: TRBD2 (5 bases). Trimming left V 4 bases short and J 0 bases short, with 7 bases between. The CDR3 runs to 13 residues. CDR1 is SGHTA, CDR2 FQGNSA, per germline. CDR3 nucleotides: TGTGCCAGCAGCTCGGGATTCTCCTACGAGCAGTACTTC. This gives the protein CASSSGFSYEQYF.

This clone was observed a handful of times. The chain couples TRBV27 to TRBJ2-7; 8 bases agree with TRBD2. After removal of 8 bases from V and 6 bases from J, the junction contained 9 bases not matched to a gene. The germline CDR1 and CDR2 sequences are MNHEY and SMNVEV (reference sequence). The CDR3 runs 13 residues. DNA for the CDR3: TGTGCCAGCGGACTGGGCGGGAGGACCGAGCAGTACTTC. Amino acids: CASGLGGRTEQYF.

This clone was found a few times. The V call is TRBV29-1, the J call TRBJ1-3, with 7 bases aligning to TRBD1. CDR3 length: 15 amino acids. CDR1 is SQVTM, CDR2 ANQGSEA, per germline. V shed 6 bases, J shed 0 bases, and the junction held 8 bases outside the gene matches. The CDR3 loop is CSVATGDGSGNTIYF. Here the CDR3 DNA reads TGCAGCGTCGCTACAGGGGACGGCTCTGGAAACACCATATATTTT. Looking up the rest from reference TRBV29-1 and TRBJ1-3 gives the full variable domain: SAVISQKPSRDICQRGTSLTIQCQVDSQVTMMFWYRQQPGQSLTLIATANQGSEATYESGFVIDKFPISRPNLTFSTLTVSNMSPEDSSIYLCSVATGDGSGNTIYFGEGSWLTVV.

The table lists this clone with a count of one. The V gene is TRBV29-1, the J gene TRBJ2-5; D may match TRBD1 or TRBD2 (5 bases each). The CDR3 totals 13 residues. V was cut by 6 bases and J by 3 bases, with 14 bases left in between. The germline gives CDR1 SQVTM, CDR2 ANQGSEA. In nucleotides, the CDR3 is TGCAGCGTGGGGGACGGGCGGGAAGAGACCCAGTACTTC. Encoded protein: CSVGDGREETQYF.